Sequencing of this TCR beta chain was carried out in a study of blood T cell repertoires in COVID-19. Study overall: Collection of acute and convalescent COVID-19 samples took place in the United States, Italy and Spain. In each case, the material was cDNA or gDNA derived from T cells, B-cell-depleted T cells, or PBMCs.

CDR3 length: 16 amino acids. After removal of 3 bases from V and 6 bases from J, the junction contained 10 bases not matched to a gene. Germline V gives CDR1 MNHNS, CDR2 SASEGT. In the source study's methods: Amplifying reference gene primers gave estimates of nucleated cell counts. Data came from immunoSEQ multiplex PCR; TCRdb stores just in-frame clones and leaves some out. V and J calls and clone size are as listed in that table; D and trimming were resolved from the DNA. The sample yields some 96,000 clones, approximately 80% seen once. Specimen: peripheral blood. The rearrangement uses TRBV6-1 and TRBJ2-1; 8 bases fit TRBD2. This sequence originates from a man aged 65 to 85 with active or convalescent COVID-19. CDR3 sequence (DNA): TGTGCCAGCAGTGACGCCGGGGGGGCTGGTCGCAATGAGCAGTTCTTC. It encodes CASSDAGGAGRNEQFF.